This TCR beta chain was retrieved from a study of Ad26.COV2.S vaccination and SARS-CoV-2 variants. Of note for this clone: Antigen specificity is unknown.

The CDR3 has 16 amino acids. Trimming took 5 bases from V and 6 from J, leaving 20 bases between them. CDR1 is LNHDA, CDR2 SQIVND, per germline (reference sequence). Overall study results and limits: Recipients given vaccine exceeded placebo recipients in spike-specific TCR breadth.

TCRdb keeps only in-frame clones here, not all; method: immunoSEQ multiplex PCR. The table has 500,000 or so clones, roughly nine tenths seen once. Treatment meaning: 15 to 20 received Ad26.COV2.S at low or high dose, single or two shots; 5 received placebo; per-sample allocation not given. Sampling was done on day 63 after the first vaccine or placebo injection. Based in Boston, the donor was an adult of 18-55 years. The chain uses TRBV19 and TRBJ1-5; a weak D match, TRBD1 (6 bases). The clonotype comes from a person between 18 and 59 years old who received the Ad26.COV2.S COVID-19 vaccine or a placebo. This sample comprised peripheral blood, obtained in a trial of Ad26.COV2.S vaccine versus placebo. CDR3 nucleotide sequence: TGTGCCAGTAGTCCCGGAGGGGGTGGCCCTCGTCAGCCCCAGCATTTT. It codes for CASSPGGGGPRQPQHF.